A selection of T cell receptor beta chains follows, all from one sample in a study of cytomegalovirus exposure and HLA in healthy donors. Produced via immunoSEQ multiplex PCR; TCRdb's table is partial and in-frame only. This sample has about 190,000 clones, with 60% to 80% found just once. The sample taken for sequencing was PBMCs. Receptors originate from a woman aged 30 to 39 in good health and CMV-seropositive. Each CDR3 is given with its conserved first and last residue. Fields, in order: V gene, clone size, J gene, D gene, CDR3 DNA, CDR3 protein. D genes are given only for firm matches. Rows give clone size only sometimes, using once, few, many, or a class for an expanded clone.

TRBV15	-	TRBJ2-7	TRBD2	TGTGCCACCAGCAGCGGGACTAGCCACGAGCAGTACTTC	CATSSGTSHEQYF
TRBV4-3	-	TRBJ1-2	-	TGCGCCAGCAGCCAAGATGAGGGAGTGAGGGGCTACACCTTC	CASSQDEGVRGYTF
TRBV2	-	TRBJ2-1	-	TGTGCCAGCAGTGAGCTGACTAGCTACAATGAGCAGTTCTTC	CASSELTSYNEQFF
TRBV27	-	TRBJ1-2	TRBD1	TGTGCCAGCACCTCTTCCGGGACAGGCTATGGCTACACCTTC	CASTSSGTGYGYTF
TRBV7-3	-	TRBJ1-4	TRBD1	TGTGCCAGCAGCTTGGGGACAGGGGAAAAACTGTTTTTT	CASSLGTGEKLFF
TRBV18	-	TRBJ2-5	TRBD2	TGTGCCAGCTCACCGGGAGGGGTGGAGACCCAGTACTTC	CASSPGGVETQYF
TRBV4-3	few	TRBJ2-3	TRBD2	TGCGCCAGCAGCCAAGGGGCGGGGGACGGGGGGGCAGATACGCAGTATTTT	CASSQGAGDGGADTQYF
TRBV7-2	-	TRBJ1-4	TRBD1	TGTGCCAGCAGCCCGGGACAGCTTAATGAAAAACTGTTTTTT	CASSPGQLNEKLFF
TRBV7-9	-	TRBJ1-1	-	TGTGCCAGCAGCTTACGCCAGATGAACACTGAAGCTTTCTTT	CASSLRQMNTEAFF
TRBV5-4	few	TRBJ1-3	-	TGTGCCAGCAGCCAAAGAGGGTCTGGAAACACCATATATTTT	CASSQRGSGNTIYF
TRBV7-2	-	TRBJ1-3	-	TGTGCCAGCAGCTTCGGGACACACCCTACTTACTCTGGAAACACCATATATTTT	CASSFGTHPTYSGNTIYF
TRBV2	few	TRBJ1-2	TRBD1	TGTGCCAGCACCCAGGGGGCTAACTATGGCTACACCTTC	CASTQGANYGYTF
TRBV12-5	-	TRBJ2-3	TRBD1	TGTGCTAGTGCCCCGGGGACAGTGGATACGCAGTATTTT	CASAPGTVDTQYF
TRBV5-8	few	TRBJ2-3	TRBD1	TGTGCCAGCAGCTTGGCCTTAGGACAGGGGGCCACAGATACGCAGTATTTT	CASSLALGQGATDTQYF
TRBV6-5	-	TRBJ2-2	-	TGTGCCAGCAGACTACAGGGAGAGACCGGGGAGCTGTTTTTT	CASRLQGETGELFF
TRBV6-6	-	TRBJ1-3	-	TGTGCCAGCAGCAGCTTCCCCGGGACTGCTGGAAACACCATATATTTT	CASSSFPGTAGNTIYF
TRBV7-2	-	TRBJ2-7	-	TGTGCCAGCAGCCCAGGGTACTACGAGCAGTACTTC	CASSPGYYEQYF
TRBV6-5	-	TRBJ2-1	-	TGTGCCAGCAGCTGGAGTCCAGATGAGCAGTTCTTC	CASSWSPDEQFF
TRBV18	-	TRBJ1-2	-	TGTGCCAGCTCACCAGACTCCAACTATGGCTACACCTTC	CASSPDSNYGYTF
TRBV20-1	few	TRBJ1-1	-	TGCAGTGCTAGCAGAAACACTGAAGCTTTCTTT	CSASRNTEAFF
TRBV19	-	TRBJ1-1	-	TGTGCTATCAGTCGGGTCGGGGGGGCTATCGAAGCTTTCTTT	CAISRVGGAIEAFF
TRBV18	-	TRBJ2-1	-	TGTGCCAGCTCACCAGTCGATGAGCAGTTCTTC	CASSPVDEQFF
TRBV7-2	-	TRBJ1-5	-	TGTGCCAGCAGCTTAGGATCAGGGGGCAATCAGCCCCAGCATTTT	CASSLGSGGNQPQHF